This T cell receptor (beta chain) comes out of a study of blood T cell repertoires in COVID-19. Assay: immunoSEQ multiplex PCR; the TCRdb copy retains only in-frame clones and omits some. The data hold some 170,000 clones, with approximately 85% observed a single time. Sequencing was performed on PBMCs or T cells enriched from blood (not recorded which). The TCR comes from a middle-aged man who had recovered from COVID-19.

The CDR3 nucleotides are TGTGCCAGCTCACTTCTCAGGGGGGACATTCAGTACTTC. Its protein product is CASSLLRGDIQYF. The V gene is TRBV18, the J gene TRBJ2-4; tentatively, D is TRBD1 (7 bases). CDR3 size: 13 residues. Trimming left V 4 bases short and J 8 bases short, with 12 bases between. Germline values: CDR1 KGHSH, CDR2 LQKENI.